A single sample is the source of the 4 T cell receptor beta chains below, sequenced in a study of cytomegalovirus exposure and HLA in healthy donors. PCR involved 60 Vbeta and 13 Jbeta primers. Profiling relied on immunoSEQ multiplex PCR, and the TCRdb table lists in-frame clones only, not all of them. The sample includes about 140,000 clones, just under 90% of them seen just once. The sequenced material came from PBMCs. The receptors come from a woman aged 25-40 years in good health and CMV-seronegative.

CDR3 coding DNA: TGTGCCAGCAGTGTGACAGGGGCCGACTCCTATAATTCACCCCTCCACTTT. Residues: CASSVTGADSYNSPLHF. This chain links TRBV6-1 with TRBJ1-6; TRBD1 matches 8 bases. J gave up 0 bases and V 4 bases, and 5 bases lay outside the gene matches. CDR1 is MNHNS and CDR2 is SASEGT in the germline V gene. The CDR3 has 17 amino acids.

The chain links TRBV14 to TRBJ1-1; 7 bases fit TRBD1. CDR1 and CDR2 from the germline V gene are SGHDN and FVKESK. V was clipped by 5 bases and J by 4 bases; unmatched bases: 7. The CDR3 is 14 amino acids. The CDR3 sequence: CASSARQGTTEAFF. CDR3 DNA sequence: TGTGCCAGCAGCGCACGACAGGGAACCACTGAAGCTTTCTTT.

The chain employs TRBV7-9 and TRBJ1-6; 7 nucleotides align to TRBD1. The germline CDR1 and CDR2 sequences are SEHNR and FQNEAQ (reference sequence). Unmatched junction bases numbered 5, after V lost 3 bases and J lost 6 bases. CDR3 length: 15 amino acids. DNA for the CDR3: TGTGCCAGCAGCTTGCAGGGGGGAAGTAATTCACCCCTCCACTTT. Translated: CASSLQGGSNSPLHF.

CDR3 nucleotides: TGTGCCAGCAGCTTAATAGCGGGAGTGTTCAATGAGCAGTTCTTC. This sequence encodes CASSLIAGVFNEQFF. The rearrangement links TRBV7-9 to TRBJ2-1, with 9 bases fitting TRBD2. This CDR3 region has 15 residues. With V trimmed by 2 bases and J by 6 bases, 5 bases remained unmatched. Germline assignment: CDR1 SEHNR and CDR2 FQNEAQ (reference sequence). Full variable domain (missing parts from reference TRBV7-9 and TRBJ2-1): DTGVSQNPRHKITKRGQNVTFRCDPISEHNRLYWYRQTLGQGPEFLTYFQNEAQLEKSRLLSDRFSAERPKGSFSTLEIQRTEQGDSAMYLCASSLIAGVFNEQFFGPGTRLTVL.